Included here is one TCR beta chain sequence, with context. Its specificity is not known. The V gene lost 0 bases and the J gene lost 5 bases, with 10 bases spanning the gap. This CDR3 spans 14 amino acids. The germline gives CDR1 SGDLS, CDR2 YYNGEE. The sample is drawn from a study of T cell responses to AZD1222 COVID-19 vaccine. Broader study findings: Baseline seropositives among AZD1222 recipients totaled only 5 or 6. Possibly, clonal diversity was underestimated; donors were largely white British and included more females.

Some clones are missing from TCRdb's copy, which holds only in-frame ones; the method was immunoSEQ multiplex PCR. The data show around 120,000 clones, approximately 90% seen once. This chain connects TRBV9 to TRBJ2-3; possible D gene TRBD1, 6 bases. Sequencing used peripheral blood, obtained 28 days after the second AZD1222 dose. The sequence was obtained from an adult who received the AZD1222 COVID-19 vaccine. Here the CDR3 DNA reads TGTGCCAGCAGCGTAGAATCAGGGGAAGATACGCAGTATTTT. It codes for CASSVESGEDTQYF. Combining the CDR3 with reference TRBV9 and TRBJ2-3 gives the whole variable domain DSGVTQTPKHLITATGQRVTLRCSPRSGDLSVYWYQQSLDQGLQFLIQYYNGEERAKGNILERFSAQQFPDLHSELNLSSLELGDSALYFCASSVESGEDTQYFGPGTRLTVL.